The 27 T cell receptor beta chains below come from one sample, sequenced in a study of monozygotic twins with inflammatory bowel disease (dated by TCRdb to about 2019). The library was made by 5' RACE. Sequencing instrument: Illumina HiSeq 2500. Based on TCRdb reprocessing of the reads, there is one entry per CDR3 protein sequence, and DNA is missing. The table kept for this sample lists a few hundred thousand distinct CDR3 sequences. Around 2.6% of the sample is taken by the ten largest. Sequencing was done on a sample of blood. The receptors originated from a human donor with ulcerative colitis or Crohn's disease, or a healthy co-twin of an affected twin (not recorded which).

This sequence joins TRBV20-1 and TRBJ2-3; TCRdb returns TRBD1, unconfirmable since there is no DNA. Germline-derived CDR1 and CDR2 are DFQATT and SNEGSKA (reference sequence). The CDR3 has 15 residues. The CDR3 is CSAPGDLGATDTQYF.

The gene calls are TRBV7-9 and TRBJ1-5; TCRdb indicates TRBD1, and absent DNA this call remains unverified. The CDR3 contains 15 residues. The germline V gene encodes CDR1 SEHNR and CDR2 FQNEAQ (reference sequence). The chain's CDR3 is CASSQDTDLHQPQHF.

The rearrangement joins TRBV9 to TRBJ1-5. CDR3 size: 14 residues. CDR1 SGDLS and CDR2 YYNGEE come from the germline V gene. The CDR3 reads CASSASIESQPQHF. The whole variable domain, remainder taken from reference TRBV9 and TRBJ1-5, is DSGVTQTPKHLITATGQRVTLRCSPRSGDLSVYWYQQSLDQGLQFLIQYYNGEERAKGNILERFSAQQFPDLHSELNLSSLELGDSALYFCASSASIESQPQHFGDGTRLSIL.

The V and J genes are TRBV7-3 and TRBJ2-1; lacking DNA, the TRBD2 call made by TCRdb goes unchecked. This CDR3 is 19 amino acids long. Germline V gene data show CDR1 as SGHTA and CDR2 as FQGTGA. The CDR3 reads CASSPRLSSGGAQYNEQFF.

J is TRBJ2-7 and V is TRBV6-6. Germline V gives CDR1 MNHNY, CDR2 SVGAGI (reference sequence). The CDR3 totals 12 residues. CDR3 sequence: CASSYGVFEQYF.

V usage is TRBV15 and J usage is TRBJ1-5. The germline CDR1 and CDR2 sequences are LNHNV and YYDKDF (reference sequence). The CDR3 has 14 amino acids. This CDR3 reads CATSRVGGNQPQHF.

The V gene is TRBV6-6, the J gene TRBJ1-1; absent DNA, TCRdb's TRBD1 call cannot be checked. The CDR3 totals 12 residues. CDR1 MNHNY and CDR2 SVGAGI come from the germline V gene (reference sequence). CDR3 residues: CASITGDTEAFF.

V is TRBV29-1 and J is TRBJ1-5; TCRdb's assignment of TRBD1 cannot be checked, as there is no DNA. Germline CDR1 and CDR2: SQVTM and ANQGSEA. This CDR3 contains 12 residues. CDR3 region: CSAITGLGPQHF.

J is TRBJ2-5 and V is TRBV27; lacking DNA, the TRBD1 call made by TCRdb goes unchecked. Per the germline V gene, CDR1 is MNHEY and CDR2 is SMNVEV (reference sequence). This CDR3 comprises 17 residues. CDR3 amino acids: CASSRSGSFKAQETQYF.

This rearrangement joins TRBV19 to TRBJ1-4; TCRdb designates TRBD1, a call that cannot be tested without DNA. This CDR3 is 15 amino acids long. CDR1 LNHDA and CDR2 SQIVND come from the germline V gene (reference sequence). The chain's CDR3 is CASASEGTANEKLFF.

CDR3 residues: CASSSVPQRGGYNEQFF. V gene TRBV12-3 or TRBV12-4 combines with J gene TRBJ2-1; checking the TCRdb D call of TRBD2 is not possible without DNA. This CDR3 spans 17 amino acids.

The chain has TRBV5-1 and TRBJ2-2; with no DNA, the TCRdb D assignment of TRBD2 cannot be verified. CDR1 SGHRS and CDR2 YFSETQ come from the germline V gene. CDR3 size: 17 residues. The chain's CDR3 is CASSPSSGGPSAGELFF.

CDR3 loop: CASSPNGVRNSPLHF. The chain couples TRBV7-2 to TRBJ1-6. The germline CDR1 and CDR2 sequences are SGHTA and FQGNSA. This CDR3 has 15 residues.

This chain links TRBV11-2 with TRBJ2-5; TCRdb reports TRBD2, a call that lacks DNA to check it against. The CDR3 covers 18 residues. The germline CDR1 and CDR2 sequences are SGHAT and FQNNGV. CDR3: CASSLVTPASGFRETQYF.

This CDR3 reads CASSSRVGSTDTQYF. J is TRBJ2-3 and V is TRBV7-3; TCRdb gives TRBD2 as the D gene, but with no DNA this cannot be confirmed. Germline assignment: CDR1 SGHTA and CDR2 FQGTGA. This CDR3 spans 15 amino acids.

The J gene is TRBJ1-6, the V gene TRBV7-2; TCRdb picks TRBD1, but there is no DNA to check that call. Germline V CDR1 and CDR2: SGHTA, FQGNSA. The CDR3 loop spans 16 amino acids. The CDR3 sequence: CASSPRTGRIDSPLHF.

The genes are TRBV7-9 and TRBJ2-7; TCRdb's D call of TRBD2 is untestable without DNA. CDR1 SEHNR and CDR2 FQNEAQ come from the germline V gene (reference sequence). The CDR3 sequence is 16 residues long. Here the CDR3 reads CASSTSPGLAGNEQYF.

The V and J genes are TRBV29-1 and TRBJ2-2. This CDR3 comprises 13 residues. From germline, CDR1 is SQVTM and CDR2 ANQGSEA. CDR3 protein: CSVLRQNTGELFF.

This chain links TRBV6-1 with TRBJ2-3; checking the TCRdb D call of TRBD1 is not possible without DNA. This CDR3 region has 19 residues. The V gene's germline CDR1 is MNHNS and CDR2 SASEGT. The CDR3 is CASSERSTQRDIYTDTQYF.

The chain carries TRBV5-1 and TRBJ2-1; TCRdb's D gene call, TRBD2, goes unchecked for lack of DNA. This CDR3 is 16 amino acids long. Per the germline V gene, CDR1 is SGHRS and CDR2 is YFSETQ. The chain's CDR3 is CASCRTSGPSYNEQFF.

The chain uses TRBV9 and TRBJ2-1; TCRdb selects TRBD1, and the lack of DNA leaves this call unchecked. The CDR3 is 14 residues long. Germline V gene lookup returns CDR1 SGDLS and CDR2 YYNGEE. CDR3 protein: CASSAGTGQGTQFF.

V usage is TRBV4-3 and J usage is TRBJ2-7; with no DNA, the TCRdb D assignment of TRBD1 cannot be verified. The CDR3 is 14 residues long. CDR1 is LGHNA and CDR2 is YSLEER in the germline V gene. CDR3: CASSQAAGDLGQYF.

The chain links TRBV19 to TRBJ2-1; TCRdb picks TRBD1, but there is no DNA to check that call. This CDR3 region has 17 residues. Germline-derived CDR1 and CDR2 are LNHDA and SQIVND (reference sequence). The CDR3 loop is CASSIVSEPQLYNEQFF.

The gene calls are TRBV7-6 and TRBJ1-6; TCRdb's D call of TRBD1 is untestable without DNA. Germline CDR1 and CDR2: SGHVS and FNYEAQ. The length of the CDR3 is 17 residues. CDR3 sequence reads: CASSLGAQGSYNSPLHF.

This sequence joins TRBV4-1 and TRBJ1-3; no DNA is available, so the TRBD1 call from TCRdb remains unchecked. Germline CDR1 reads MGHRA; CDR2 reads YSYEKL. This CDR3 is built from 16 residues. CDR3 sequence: CASSQGQGSSGNTIYF.

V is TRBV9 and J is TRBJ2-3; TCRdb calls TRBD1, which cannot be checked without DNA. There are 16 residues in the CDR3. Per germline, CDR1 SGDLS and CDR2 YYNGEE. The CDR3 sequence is CASSGRTGGGTDTQYF.

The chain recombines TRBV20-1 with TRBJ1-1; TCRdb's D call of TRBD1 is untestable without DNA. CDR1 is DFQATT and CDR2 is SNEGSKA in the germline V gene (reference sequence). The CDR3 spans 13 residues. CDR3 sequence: CSVTSPGNTEAFF.